A single sample gave rise to the 31 T cell receptor beta chains below, sequenced in a study of blood T cells in healthy people across ages. PCR was performed a second time for about 7 to 12 cycles using a sample-barcoded 5' primer and a J-beta primer mix. TCRdb recomputed calls from the 5' RACE reads with MiXCR, one row per CDR3 protein. Seen here are over a million distinct CDR3 sequences, around 40% observed once, and the top ten hold 4%. Sequenced: blood. These receptors were taken from a young woman in good health.

The chain has TRBV6-2 or TRBV6-3 and TRBJ1-6; no clear D gene. CDR3 length equals 16 residues. V lost 5 bases to trimming and J lost 0 bases, with 11 bases between them. From germline, CDR1 is MNHEY and CDR2 SVGEGT. The CDR3 region is CASSPPGNSYNSPLHF. In nucleotides, the CDR3 is TGTGCCAGCAGTCCCCCTGGAAACTCCTATAATTCACCCCTCCACTTT.

This clonotype was recorded once. The chain uses TRBV3-1 and TRBJ1-1; unclear D gene. Trimming shortened V by 1 base and J by 4 bases, and 13 bases separated the two germline ends. Per germline, CDR1 LGHDT and CDR2 YNNKEL (reference sequence). The CDR3 length is 15 residues. The CDR3 bases are TGTGCCAGCAGCCAAGGGGCAGACCGTCCCACTGAAGCTTTCTTT. Its translation is CASSQGADRPTEAFF.

This clonotype was found a few times. This sequence joins TRBV11-2 and TRBJ2-1; D is possibly TRBD1 (8 bases). V shed 5 bases and J shed 12 bases, with 17 bases lying between them. This CDR3 has 13 amino acids. The germline gives CDR1 SGHAT, CDR2 FQNNGV. CDR3 loop: CASSNDRGGMQFF. The CDR3 coding sequence is TGTGCCAGCAGCAATGACAGGGGAGGGATGCAGTTCTTC.

The gene calls are TRBV3-1 and TRBJ2-7; no reliable D call. This CDR3 comprises 16 residues. Germline V CDR1 and CDR2: LGHDT, YNNKEL (reference sequence). V was clipped by 1 base and J by 3 bases, with 16 bases between them. As DNA, the CDR3 is TGTGCCAGCAGCCAAGCGGGTGGCAGTTGGGACTACGAGCAGTACTTC. This translates into CASSQAGGSWDYEQYF.

The chain carries TRBV6-5 and TRBJ2-5, with a tentative D call TRBD2 (5 bases). The J call may be in error: the DNA end matches TRBJ2-7 better. Germline V gene sequence: CDR1 MNHEY, CDR2 SVGAGI. The CDR3 spans 15 residues. CDR3 sequence: CASSPRGLSIYEQYF. In DNA form, the CDR3 reads TGTGCCAGCAGCCCACGGGGTTTAAGCATCTACGAGCAGTACTTC.

This clonotype was seen a single time. The chain employs TRBV15 and TRBJ1-5; D is uncertain. Germline values: CDR1 LNHNV, CDR2 YYDKDF (reference sequence). The CDR3 sequence is 14 residues long. Trimming shortened V by 5 bases and J by 4 bases, and 12 bases separated the two germline ends. CDR3 sequence reads: CATSARMGNQPQHF. The DNA of the CDR3 is TGTGCCACCAGCGCCCGGATGGGTAATCAGCCCCAGCATTTT.

Here the CDR3 reads CSAKGGTGSYEQYF. Written as DNA, the CDR3 is TGCAGTGCTAAGGGTGGGACAGGGTCCTACGAGCAGTACTTC. The chain employs TRBV20-1 and TRBJ2-7; 9 bases fit TRBD1. Germline CDR1 DFQATT, CDR2 SNEGSKA (reference sequence). The CDR3 is 14 residues long. V lost 4 bases, J lost 1 base, and 5 bases stayed unmatched.

This sequence joins TRBV3-1 and TRBJ2-5; no clear D. The CDR3 has 13 residues. The V end lost 0 bases, the J end lost 5 bases, and 7 bases lay between the germline ends. Germline CDR1 LGHDT, CDR2 YNNKEL (reference sequence). The CDR3: CASSQDPSETQYF. CDR3 DNA: TGTGCCAGCAGCCAAGATCCCTCTGAGACCCAGTACTTC.

The chain uses TRBV29-1 and TRBJ2-7, with 10 bases aligning to TRBD2. Germline V lookup: CDR1 SQVTM, CDR2 ANQGSEA. The CDR3 contains 15 residues. The J segment lost 5 bases and the V segment lost 0 bases, leaving 7 bases of the junction unmatched. The CDR3 nucleotides read TGCAGCGTTGAAGAATTAGCGGGGGGTGCGGACGAGCAGTACTTC. Encoded protein: CSVEELAGGADEQYF.

V is TRBV29-1 and J is TRBJ2-1; D is unclear. This CDR3 has 13 amino acids. V was shortened by 2 bases and J by 8 bases, with 13 bases between the two germline ends. Germline values: CDR1 SQVTM, CDR2 ANQGSEA. The CDR3 bases are TGCAGCGTTGAAAATTGGGCTACAGATGAGCAGTTCTTC. Encoded protein: CSVENWATDEQFF.

This clonotype was picked up a small number of times. The rearrangement links TRBV21-1 to TRBJ2-5; the D call of TRBD2 is as the table states it, not checked on the DNA. TRBV21-1 is classified as a pseudogene. The CDR3 has 17 residues. CDR3 DNA: TGTGCCAGCAGCGGAACTGGGACTAGCGGCGTCCAAGAGACCCAGTACTTC. Translation: CASSGTGTSGVQETQYF.

V gene TRBV7-2 combines with J gene TRBJ2-3; D remains unclear. This CDR3 comprises 14 residues. Trimming pared 9 bases from V and 0 bases from J, leaving 13 bases between. The germline V gene encodes CDR1 SGHTA and CDR2 FQGNSA. CDR3 in DNA: TGTGCCAGTTTGGCATGGTCTAGCACAGATACGCAGTATTTT. Protein product: CASLAWSSTDTQYF. The full variable domain, with the rest looked up from reference TRBV7-2 and TRBJ2-3, is GAGVSQSPSNKVTEKGKDVELRCDPISGHTALYWYRQSLGQGLEFLIYFQGNSAPDKSGLPSDRFSAERTGGSVSTLTIQRTQQEDSAVYLCASLAWSSTDTQYFGPGTRLTVL.

This sequence joins TRBV20-1 and TRBJ2-4; no reliable D call. Germline V gene lookup returns CDR1 DFQATT and CDR2 SNEGSKA (reference sequence). With 7 bases removed from V and 13 bases from J, the gap between germline ends came to 20 bases. The CDR3 contains 12 residues. CDR3 loop: CSVTDFTYAQYF. CDR3 nucleotides: TGCAGTGTTACTGACTTTACCTACGCGCAGTACTTC.

The rearrangement links TRBV4-3 to TRBJ1-4; 7 positions match TRBD1. There are 19 residues in the CDR3. Germline V CDR1 and CDR2: LGHNA, YSLEER. V lost 0 bases and J lost 7; bases outside the gene matches: 17. The CDR3: CASSQDSTRGSGFSEKLFF. CDR3 nucleotide sequence: TGCGCCAGCAGCCAAGATTCGACCAGGGGGTCTGGTTTCAGTGAAAAACTGTTTTTT.

The rearrangement joins TRBV11-2 to TRBJ2-1; 7 nucleotides align to TRBD1. CDR3 length: 14 residues. CDR1 SGHAT and CDR2 FQNNGV come from the germline V gene. V trimming: 5 bases; J trimming: 13 bases; junction bases outside the gene matches: 14. Written as DNA, the CDR3 is TGTGCCAGCAGCCCGACTTTACAGGGGAAGACCCAGTTCTTC. Its translation: CASSPTLQGKTQFF.

CDR3 nucleotide sequence: TGCAGTGCTAGAGACCCGATCGGGACAGGAAATTCCTACGAGCAGTACTTC. It codes for CSARDPIGTGNSYEQYF. The chain is built from TRBV20-1 and TRBJ2-7; 8 bases match TRBD1. The trim removed 0 bases at V and 1 base at J, leaving 11 bases unmatched. CDR1 DFQATT and CDR2 SNEGSKA come from the germline V gene (reference sequence). This CDR3 region has 17 residues.

The chain is built from TRBV20-1 and TRBJ1-2; TRBD1 is a possible D gene (5 bases). Germline CDR1 reads DFQATT; CDR2 reads SNEGSKA (reference sequence). V lost 6 bases, J lost 8 bases, and 19 bases lay in between. The CDR3 is 13 amino acids. Written as DNA, the CDR3 is TGCAGTGCCTTTTCCTCAGGGCTAGGAGGCTACACCTTC. It specifies CSAFSSGLGGYTF.

This clonotype was observed a few times. The chain combines TRBV20-1 with TRBJ2-1, with 9 bases identical to TRBD2. CDR1 and CDR2 from the germline V gene are DFQATT and SNEGSKA (reference sequence). The CDR3 runs 14 residues. V was clipped by 6 bases and J by 6 bases; unmatched bases: 9. The chain's CDR3 is CSARLAGSINEQFF. The CDR3 DNA sequence: TGCAGTGCCCGCCTAGCGGGAAGTATCAATGAGCAGTTCTTC.

Note on this clonotype: One end of the junction is discordant with germline, which a read error may explain. This chain links TRBV7-7 with TRBJ2-7; 8 nucleotides align to TRBD1. The CDR3 contains 16 residues. Germline V gene lookup returns CDR1 SSHAT and CDR2 FNYEAQ (reference sequence). In DNA, the CDR3 is TGTGCTAGCAGCTTAGTAGACAGGGGACTTTCCTACGAGCAGTACTTC. Its translation is CASSLVDRGLSYEQYF.

The chain recombines TRBV5-1 with TRBJ2-2; 7 nucleotides match TRBD2. Germline V CDR1 and CDR2: SGHRS, YFSETQ. The V segment lost 7 bases and the J segment 5 bases; nucleotides outside the gene matches: 14. The CDR3 extends over 16 amino acids. The CDR3 sequence: CASVGLAGVGTGELFF. In nucleotides, the CDR3 is TGCGCCAGCGTAGGCCTGGCGGGAGTAGGAACCGGGGAGCTGTTTTTT.

On this clonotype: A clone one base away is much larger, so this may be a read error. The chain couples TRBV29-1 to TRBJ2-7; tentative D call: TRBD1 (6 bases). This CDR3 is 11 amino acids long. The germline V gene has CDR1 SQVTM and CDR2 ANQGSEA. With 7 bases removed from V and 7 bases from J, the gap between germline ends came to 14 bases. CDR3 in DNA: TGCAGCGCAGGGGAGTTCAATGAGCAGTACTTC. Encoded protein: CSAGEFNEQYF.

The rearrangement joins TRBV9 to TRBJ2-3; 9 bases map to TRBD2. The CDR3 is made up of 17 amino acids. The germline CDR1 and CDR2 sequences are SGDLS and YYNGEE. The V segment lost 3 bases and the J segment 0 bases; nucleotides outside the gene matches: 8. The CDR3 is CASSGSGGTSSTDTQYF. CDR3 DNA: TGTGCCAGCAGCGGAAGCGGGGGGACCTCTAGCACAGATACGCAGTATTTT.

This clonotype was seen a handful of times. V is TRBV28 and J is TRBJ1-2; the match to TRBD1 covers 8 bases. Germline lookup yields CDR1 MDHEN and CDR2 SYDVKM. This CDR3 is 13 amino acids long. V shed 8 bases and J 4 bases; nucleotides not matched to a gene: 6. DNA for the CDR3: TGTGCCAGCTTTTCCGGGACAGGCTATGGCTACACCTTC. Translated, it gives CASFSGTGYGYTF.

The chain uses TRBV7-9 and TRBJ1-2, with a tentative D call TRBD1 (5 bases). V gave up 0 bases and J gave up 7 bases, with 12 bases separating them. From germline, CDR1 is SEHNR and CDR2 FQNEAQ (reference sequence). The CDR3 totals 14 residues. This CDR3 is CASSLAIGASGYTF. Here the CDR3 DNA reads TGTGCCAGCAGCTTAGCGATCGGGGCGTCTGGCTACACCTTC.

The J gene is TRBJ2-5, the V gene TRBV30; D is possibly TRBD1 or TRBD2 (5 bases each). V was pared by 5 bases and J by 11 bases, with 21 bases between. The germline V gene has CDR1 GTSNPN and CDR2 SVGIG (reference sequence). This CDR3 is built from 13 residues. The CDR3 here is CAWGGGFGNEQYF. CDR3 bases: TGTGCCTGGGGGGGTGGGTTCGGCAATGAGCAGTACTTC. Based on the CDR3 plus reference TRBV30 and TRBJ2-5, the full variable domain is SQTIHQWPATLVQPVGSPLSLECTVEGTSNPNLYWYRQAAGRGLQLLFYSVGIGQISSEVPQNLSASRPQDRQFILSSKKLLLSDSGFYLCAWGGGFGNEQYFGPGTRLLVL.

J is TRBJ2-7 and V is TRBV12-3 or TRBV12-4, with D unresolved. There are 17 residues in the CDR3. V was cut by 6 bases and J by 3 bases, with 24 bases left in between. The CDR3 region is CASSYDRTRVSFYEQYF. The CDR3 DNA reads TGTGCCAGCAGCTACGATAGAACACGGGTATCGTTCTACGAGCAGTACTTC.

V and J are TRBV18 and TRBJ2-3; D gene uncertain. Deletions cut 4 bases from V and 2 bases from J, with 13 bases between. Germline V gives CDR1 KGHSH, CDR2 LQKENI. This CDR3 spans 15 amino acids. In DNA, the CDR3 is TGTGCCAGCTCACTGACAAAAGCTAACACAGATACGCAGTATTTT. It encodes CASSLTKANTDTQYF.

The J gene is TRBJ2-2, the V gene TRBV20-1; D possibly matches TRBD1 or TRBD2 (5 bases each). The CDR3 extends over 15 amino acids. The germline V gene encodes CDR1 DFQATT and CDR2 SNEGSKA (reference sequence). V was pared by 0 bases and J by 5 bases, with 13 bases between. For the CDR3, the DNA is TGCAGTGCTAGAGAACCGGGTGGGGGAACCGGGGAGCTGTTTTTT. The encoded protein is CSAREPGGGTGELFF.

This clonotype has at least ten counts. The chain combines TRBV20-1 with TRBJ2-6, with D perhaps matching TRBD2 (5 bases). Trimming stripped 3 bases from V and 4 bases from J, with 13 bases between. Germline CDR1 DFQATT, CDR2 SNEGSKA (reference sequence). The CDR3 consists of 15 residues. CDR3 loop: CSASGRSGGANVLTF. CDR3 DNA: TGCAGTGCTAGCGGTCGTTCGGGGGGGGCCAACGTCCTGACTTTC.

This clonotype was observed a handful of times. This chain uses TRBV28 with TRBJ1-2; D may be TRBD1 (6 bases). The CDR3 has 16 residues. Germline loops: CDR1 MDHEN, CDR2 SYDVKM. Trimming stripped 6 bases from V and 5 bases from J, with 22 bases between. CDR3 in amino acids: CASRNPGGQKTYGYTF. In DNA, the CDR3 is TGTGCCAGCAGAAACCCCGGGGGACAAAAAACGTATGGCTACACCTTC.

The chain is built from TRBV27 and TRBJ2-1; D tentatively reads TRBD1 or TRBD2 (7 bases each). Germline CDR1 reads MNHEY; CDR2 reads SMNVEV (reference sequence). V was trimmed by 6 bases and J by 0 bases, leaving 15 bases between them. The length of the CDR3 is 16 residues. The CDR3 protein is CASRGLQGSSYNEQFF. DNA of the CDR3: TGTGCCAGCAGGGGACTACAGGGGAGCTCCTACAATGAGCAGTTCTTC.